This T cell receptor (beta chain) stems from a study of blood T cell repertoires in COVID-19 (TCRdb year 2020). Describing the broader study: The collaborator samples originated in the United States, Italy and Spain and spanned the acute and convalescent phases of COVID-19. The repertoires were made available in a free public database intended to serve as a resource for research on the immune response to SARS-CoV-2. Samples were obtained from the ongoing ImmuneRACE study (first 160 participants) and from approximately 1,200 subjects provided by 6 global collaborators. Deeply sampled blood TCRbeta repertoires from subjects exposed to, actively infected with, or recovered from COVID-19 were included in the dataset. Where HLA class I and class II types were available, the types were taken from metadata supplied by the sample provider, not from assay-based typing. The prospective study material was composed of cDNA or gDNA derived from T cells, B-cell-depleted T cells, or PBMCs. Sample metadata almost always included a de-identified subject ID, COVID-19 status, age in years and sex. What the study reported, not specific to this receptor: The amount of clinical and demographic metadata varied by source and participant and was provided uncurated.

A word on this clone: This clone's antigen is unknown. Base qualities are not recorded, but no much larger clone differs from it by a single base.

TCRbeta CDR3 regions were amplified from genomic DNA by means of the immunoSEQ Assay, a bias-controlled multiplex PCR. The original methods were these. The number of nucleated cells in each sample was estimated by amplification of reference gene primers within the assay. To quantify the absolute abundance of each unique TCRbeta CDR3 rearrangement, sequence reads were collapsed and filtered. For each sample, productive Simpson clonality was calculated as the square root of Simpson's diversity index over productive rearrangements. TCRdb took this table from immuneACCESS and kept in-frame rearrangements with V and J called. Such tables lack part of the clones; where checked against another copy, unresolved V genes explain under half of the gap, and the rest is unexplained. That table is the source of V, J and clone size, and D and trimming were worked out from the DNA. This sample holds about 210,000 clones; around four fifths were observed only once. In total, the top ten clones hold about 2.7% of the sample.

The collaborating institutions used their own protocols to collect whole blood in K2EDTA tubes. Collaborator samples were shipped for TCRbeta analysis as frozen whole blood, isolated PBMCs, or DNA extracted from either sample type. Including the terminal cysteine and phenylalanine, the CDR3 comprises 13 residues. The kept DNA is CDR3 alone, 39 bases in frame from the first base. V is reduced by 0 bases and J by 6 bases, leaving a spacing of 10 bases between them. The germline V gene specifies SGHRS as CDR1 and YFSETQ as CDR2. The V and J segments used are TRBV5-1 and TRBJ2-7; a confident D gene designation cannot be given. The material sequenced was peripheral blood. The clonotype originates from a middle-aged woman with active or convalescent COVID-19. The DNA sequence follows: TGCGCCAGCAGCTTGGGACTTCCCTCCGAGCAGTACTTC. Protein translation: CASSLGLPSEQYF.